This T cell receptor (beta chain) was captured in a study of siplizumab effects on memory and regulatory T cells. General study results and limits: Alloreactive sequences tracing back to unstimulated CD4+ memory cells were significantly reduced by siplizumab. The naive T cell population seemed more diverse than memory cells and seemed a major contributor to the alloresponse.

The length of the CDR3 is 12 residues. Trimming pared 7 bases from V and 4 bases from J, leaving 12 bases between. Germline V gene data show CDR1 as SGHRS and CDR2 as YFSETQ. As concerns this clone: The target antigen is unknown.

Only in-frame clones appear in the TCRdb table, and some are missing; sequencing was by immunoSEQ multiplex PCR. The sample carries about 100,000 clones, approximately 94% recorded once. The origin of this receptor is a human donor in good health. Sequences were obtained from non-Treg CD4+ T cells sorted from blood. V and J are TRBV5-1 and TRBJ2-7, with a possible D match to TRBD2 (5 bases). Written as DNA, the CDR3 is TGCGCCAGCTTCCGAGGGTTGTACGAGCAGTACTTC. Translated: CASFRGLYEQYF.